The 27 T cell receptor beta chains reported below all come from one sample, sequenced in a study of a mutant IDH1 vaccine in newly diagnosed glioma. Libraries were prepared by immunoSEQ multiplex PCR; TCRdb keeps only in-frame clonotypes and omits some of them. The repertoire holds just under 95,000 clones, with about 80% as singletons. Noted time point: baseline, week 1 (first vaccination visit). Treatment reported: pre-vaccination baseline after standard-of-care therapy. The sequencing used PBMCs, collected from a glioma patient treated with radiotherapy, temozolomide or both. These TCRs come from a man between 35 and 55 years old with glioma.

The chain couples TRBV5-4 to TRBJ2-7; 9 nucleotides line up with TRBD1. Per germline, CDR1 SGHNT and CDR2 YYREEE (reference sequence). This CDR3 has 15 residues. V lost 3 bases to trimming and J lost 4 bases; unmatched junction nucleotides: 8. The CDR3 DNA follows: TGTGCCAGCAGCTCTTTTACAGGGGGCACGTACGAGCAGTACTTC. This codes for CASSSFTGGTYEQYF.

DNA for the CDR3: TGTGCCAGCAGTTCGAAGGTTGTAGCTTTCTTT. This codes for CASSSKVVAFF. This chain uses TRBV6-5 with TRBJ1-1; no clear D. V dropped 4 bases and J dropped 10 bases, with 10 bases sitting between them. Germline V lookup: CDR1 MNHEY, CDR2 SVGAGI. The CDR3 contains 11 residues.

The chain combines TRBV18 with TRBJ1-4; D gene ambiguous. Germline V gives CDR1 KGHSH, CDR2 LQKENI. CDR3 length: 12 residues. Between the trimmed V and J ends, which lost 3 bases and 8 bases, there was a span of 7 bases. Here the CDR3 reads CASSPGREKLFF. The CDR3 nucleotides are TGTGCCAGCTCACCCGGGAGGGAAAAACTGTTTTTT. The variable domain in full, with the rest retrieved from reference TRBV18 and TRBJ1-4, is NAGVMQNPRHLVRRRGQEARLRCSPMKGHSHVYWYRQLPEEGLKFMVYLQKENIIDESGMPKERFSAEFPKEGPSILRIQQVVRGDSAAYFCASSPGREKLFFGSGTQLSVL.

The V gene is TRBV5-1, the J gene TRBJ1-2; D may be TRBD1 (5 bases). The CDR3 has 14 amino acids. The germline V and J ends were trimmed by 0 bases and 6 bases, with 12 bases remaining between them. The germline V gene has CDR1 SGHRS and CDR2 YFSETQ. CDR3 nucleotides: TGCGCCAGCAGCTTGGCCCCAGGGCTCAATGGCTACACCTTC. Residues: CASSLAPGLNGYTF.

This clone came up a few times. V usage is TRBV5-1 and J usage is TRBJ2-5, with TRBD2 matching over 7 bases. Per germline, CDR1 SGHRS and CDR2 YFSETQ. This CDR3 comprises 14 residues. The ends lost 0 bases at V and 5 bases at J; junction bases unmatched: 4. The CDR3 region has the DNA TGCGCCAGCAGCTTGGAGCGGGGATCCGAGACCCAGTACTTC. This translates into CASSLERGSETQYF. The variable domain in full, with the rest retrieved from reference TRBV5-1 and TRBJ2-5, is KAGVTQTPRYLIKTRGQQVTLSCSPISGHRSVSWYQQTPGQGLQFLFEYFSETQRNKGNFPGRFSGRQFSNSRSEMNVSTLELGDSALYLCASSLERGSETQYFGPGTRLLVL.

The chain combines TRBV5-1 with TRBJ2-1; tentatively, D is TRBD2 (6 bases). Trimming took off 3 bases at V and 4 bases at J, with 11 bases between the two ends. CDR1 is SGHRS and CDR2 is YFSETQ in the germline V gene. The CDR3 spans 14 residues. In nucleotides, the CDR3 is TGCGCCAGCAGCTCGGGAGAGGCGTACAATGAGCAGTTCTTC. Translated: CASSSGEAYNEQFF.

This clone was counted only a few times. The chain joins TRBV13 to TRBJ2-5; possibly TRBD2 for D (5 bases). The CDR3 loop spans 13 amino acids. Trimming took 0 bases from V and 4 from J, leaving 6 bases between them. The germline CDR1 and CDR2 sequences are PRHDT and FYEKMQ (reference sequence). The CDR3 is CASSLGRGETQYF. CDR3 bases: TGTGCCAGCAGCTTAGGACGGGGAGAGACCCAGTACTTC.

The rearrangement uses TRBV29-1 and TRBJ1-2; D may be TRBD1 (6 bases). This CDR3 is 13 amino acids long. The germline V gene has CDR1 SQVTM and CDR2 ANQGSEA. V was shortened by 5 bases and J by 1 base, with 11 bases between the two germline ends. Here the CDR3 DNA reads TGCAGCGTTCCAGGGGATCTTAACTATGGCTACACCTTC. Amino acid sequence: CSVPGDLNYGYTF.

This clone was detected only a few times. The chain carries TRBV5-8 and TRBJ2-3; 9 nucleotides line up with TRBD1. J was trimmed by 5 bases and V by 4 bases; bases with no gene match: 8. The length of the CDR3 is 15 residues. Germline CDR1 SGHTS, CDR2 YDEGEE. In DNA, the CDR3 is TGTGCCAGCAGCCGCGGAGACAGGGGGGGAGATACGCAGTATTTT. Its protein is CASSRGDRGGDTQYF.

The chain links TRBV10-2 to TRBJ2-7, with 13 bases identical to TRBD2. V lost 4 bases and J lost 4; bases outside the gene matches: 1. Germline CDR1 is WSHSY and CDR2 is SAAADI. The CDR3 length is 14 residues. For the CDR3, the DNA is TGCGCCAGCAGTGCGACTAGCGGGGGGTACGAGCAGTACTTC. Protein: CASSATSGGYEQYF.

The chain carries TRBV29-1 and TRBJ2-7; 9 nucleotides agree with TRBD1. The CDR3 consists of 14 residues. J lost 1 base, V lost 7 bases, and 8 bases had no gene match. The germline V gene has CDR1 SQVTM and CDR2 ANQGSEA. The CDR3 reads CSAGTGTGSYEQYF. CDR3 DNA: TGCAGCGCCGGTACCGGGACAGGGTCCTACGAGCAGTACTTC.

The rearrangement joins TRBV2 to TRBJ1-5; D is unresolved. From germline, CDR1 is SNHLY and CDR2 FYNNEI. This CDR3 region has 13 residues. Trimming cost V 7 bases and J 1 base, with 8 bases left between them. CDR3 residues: CASIMDSNQPQHF. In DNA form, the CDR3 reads TGTGCCAGCATTATGGACAGCAATCAGCCCCAGCATTTT.

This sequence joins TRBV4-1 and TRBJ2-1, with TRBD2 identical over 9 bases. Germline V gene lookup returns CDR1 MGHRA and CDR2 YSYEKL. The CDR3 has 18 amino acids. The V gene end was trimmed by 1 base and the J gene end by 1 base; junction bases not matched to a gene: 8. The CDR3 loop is CASSQAASGKGSYNEQFF. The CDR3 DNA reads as TGCGCCAGCAGCCAAGCCGCTAGCGGGAAGGGGTCCTACAATGAGCAGTTCTTC.

The DNA for the CDR3 is TGTGCCAGCAGCAAATGGGGACAGGGGGACGAAAAACTGTTTTTT. It codes for CASSKWGQGDEKLFF. The chain links TRBV21-1 to TRBJ1-4; the table gives TRBD1 as D, unverified against the DNA. TRBV21-1 counts as a pseudogene. This CDR3 comprises 15 residues.

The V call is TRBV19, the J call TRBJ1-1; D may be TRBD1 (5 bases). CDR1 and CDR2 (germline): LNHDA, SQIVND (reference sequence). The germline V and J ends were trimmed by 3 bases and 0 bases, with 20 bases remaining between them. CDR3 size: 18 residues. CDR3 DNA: TGTGCCAGTAGTATTATCGTTAGCCAAACGGGGGTGAACACTGAAGCTTTCTTT. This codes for CASSIIVSQTGVNTEAFF.

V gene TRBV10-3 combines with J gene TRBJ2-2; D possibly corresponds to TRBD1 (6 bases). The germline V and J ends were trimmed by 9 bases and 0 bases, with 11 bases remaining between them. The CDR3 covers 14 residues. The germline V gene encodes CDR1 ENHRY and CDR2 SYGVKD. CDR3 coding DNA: TGTGCCATGAGACAGGAAACGAACACCGGGGAGCTGTTTTTT. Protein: CAMRQETNTGELFF.

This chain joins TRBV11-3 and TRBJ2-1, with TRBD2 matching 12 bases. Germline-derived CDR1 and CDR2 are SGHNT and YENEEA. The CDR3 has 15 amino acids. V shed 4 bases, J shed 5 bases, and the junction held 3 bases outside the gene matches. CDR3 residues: CASSSRLAGDNEQFF. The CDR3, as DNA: TGTGCCAGCAGCTCAAGACTAGCGGGGGACAATGAGCAGTTCTTC.

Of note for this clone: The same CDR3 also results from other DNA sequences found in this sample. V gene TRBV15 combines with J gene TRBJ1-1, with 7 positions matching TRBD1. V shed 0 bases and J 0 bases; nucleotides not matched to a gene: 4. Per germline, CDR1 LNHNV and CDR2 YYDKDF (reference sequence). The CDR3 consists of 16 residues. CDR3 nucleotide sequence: TGTGCCACCAGCAGAGACCCACAGGGGATGAACACTGAAGCTTTCTTT. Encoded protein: CATSRDPQGMNTEAFF.

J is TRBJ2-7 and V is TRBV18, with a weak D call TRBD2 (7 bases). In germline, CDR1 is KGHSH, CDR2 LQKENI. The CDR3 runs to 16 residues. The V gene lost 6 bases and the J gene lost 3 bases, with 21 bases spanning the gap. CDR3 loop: CASSPSFRGALYEQYF. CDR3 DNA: TGTGCCAGCTCGCCCTCTTTCCGGGGGGCCCTCTACGAGCAGTACTTC.

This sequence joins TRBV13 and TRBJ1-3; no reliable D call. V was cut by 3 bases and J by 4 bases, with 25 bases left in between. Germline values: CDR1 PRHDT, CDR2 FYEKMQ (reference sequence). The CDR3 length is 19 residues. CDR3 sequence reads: CASSFLSDSGPPRGNTIYF. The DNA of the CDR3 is TGTGCCAGCAGCTTCCTAAGTGACTCCGGGCCCCCGCGAGGAAACACCATATATTTT.

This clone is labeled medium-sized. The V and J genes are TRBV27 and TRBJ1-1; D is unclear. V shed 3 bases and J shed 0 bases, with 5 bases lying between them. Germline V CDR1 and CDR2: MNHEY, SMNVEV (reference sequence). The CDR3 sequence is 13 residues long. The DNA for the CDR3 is TGTGCCAGCAGTTTTCAGGTGAACACTGAAGCTTTCTTT. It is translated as CASSFQVNTEAFF.

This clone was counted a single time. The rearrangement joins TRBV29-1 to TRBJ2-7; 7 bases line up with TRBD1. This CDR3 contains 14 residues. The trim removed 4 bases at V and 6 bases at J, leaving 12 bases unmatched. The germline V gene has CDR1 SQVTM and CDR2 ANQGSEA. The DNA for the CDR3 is TGCAGCGTTGCCCTATCGACAGGGAGAGGCGAGCAGTACTTC. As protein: CSVALSTGRGEQYF.

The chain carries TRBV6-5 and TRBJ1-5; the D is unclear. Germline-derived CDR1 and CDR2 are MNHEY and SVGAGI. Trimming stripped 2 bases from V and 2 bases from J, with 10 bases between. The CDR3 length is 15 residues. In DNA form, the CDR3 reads TGTGCCAGCAGTTACGGTGGGGAAGGCAATCAGCCCCAGCATTTT. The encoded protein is CASSYGGEGNQPQHF.

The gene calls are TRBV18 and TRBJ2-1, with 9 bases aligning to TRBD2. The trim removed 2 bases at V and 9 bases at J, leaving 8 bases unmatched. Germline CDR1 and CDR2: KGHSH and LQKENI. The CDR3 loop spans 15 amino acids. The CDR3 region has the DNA TGTGCCAGCTCACCAGGCGGGAGGGGGCATGTTGAGCAGTTCTTC. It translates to CASSPGGRGHVEQFF.

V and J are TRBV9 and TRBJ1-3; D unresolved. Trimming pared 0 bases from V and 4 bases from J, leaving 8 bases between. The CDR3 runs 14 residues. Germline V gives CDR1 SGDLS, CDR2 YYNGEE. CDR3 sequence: CASSVGPVGNTIYF. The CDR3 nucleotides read TGTGCCAGCAGCGTAGGGCCGGTCGGAAACACCATATATTTT.

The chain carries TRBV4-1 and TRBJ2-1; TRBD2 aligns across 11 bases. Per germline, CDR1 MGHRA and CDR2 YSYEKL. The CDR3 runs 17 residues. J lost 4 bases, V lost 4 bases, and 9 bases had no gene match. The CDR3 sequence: CASSPLSLAGGYNEQFF. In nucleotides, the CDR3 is TGCGCCAGCAGCCCTCTCTCTCTAGCGGGGGGATACAATGAGCAGTTCTTC.

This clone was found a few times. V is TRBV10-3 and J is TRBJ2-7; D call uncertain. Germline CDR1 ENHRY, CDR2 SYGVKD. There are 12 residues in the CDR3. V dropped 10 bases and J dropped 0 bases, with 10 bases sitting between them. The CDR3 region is CATRGSSYEQYF. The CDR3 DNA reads TGTGCCACTAGAGGCAGCTCCTACGAGCAGTACTTC.